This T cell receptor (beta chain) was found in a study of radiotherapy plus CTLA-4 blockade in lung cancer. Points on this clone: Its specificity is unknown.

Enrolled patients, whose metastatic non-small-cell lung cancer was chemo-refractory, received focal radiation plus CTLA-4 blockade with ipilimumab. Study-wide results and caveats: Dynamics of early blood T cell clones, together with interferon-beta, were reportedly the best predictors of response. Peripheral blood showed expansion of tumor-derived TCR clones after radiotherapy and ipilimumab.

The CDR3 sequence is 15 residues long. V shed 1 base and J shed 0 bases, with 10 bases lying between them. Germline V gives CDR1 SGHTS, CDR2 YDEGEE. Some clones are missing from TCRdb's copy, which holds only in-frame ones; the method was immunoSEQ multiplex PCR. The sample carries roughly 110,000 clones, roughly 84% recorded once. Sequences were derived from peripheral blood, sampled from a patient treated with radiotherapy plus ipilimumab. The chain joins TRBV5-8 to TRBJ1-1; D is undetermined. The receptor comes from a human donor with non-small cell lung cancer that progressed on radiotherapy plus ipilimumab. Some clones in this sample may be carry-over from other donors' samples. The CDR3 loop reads CASSLFVSVNTEAFF. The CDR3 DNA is TGTGCCAGCAGCTTGTTTGTCAGCGTGAACACTGAAGCTTTCTTT.